The sequence of this T cell receptor (beta chain) was determined in a study of blood T cell repertoires in COVID-19. Study context: The United States, Italy and Spain were the sources of the acute and convalescent COVID-19 samples.

Cohorts were based on clinical histories the participants reported. All recovered Cohort 3 donors got two negative PCRs, got clearance, or saw symptom resolution. The CDR3 runs 16 residues. This clone has only one observation. The data were produced by immunoSEQ multiplex PCR, yet TCRdb's version contains in-frame clones alone and is incomplete. The sample consists of roughly 150,000 clones, 80% of them appearing once. The TCR comes from a woman aged 55-69 years who had recovered from COVID-19. The gene calls are TRBV21-1 and TRBJ2-2; the table gives TRBD1 as D, unverified against the DNA. TRBV21-1 is shown as a pseudogene. The sequenced sample was PBMCs or T cells enriched from blood (not recorded which). CDR3 loop: CASSSRQKPNTGELFF. The CDR3 nucleotides read TGTGCCAGCAGCTCTAGACAGAAACCTAACACCGGGGAGCTGTTTTTT.